Following are 18 T cell receptor beta chains from one sample sequenced in a study of response to subunit inactivated influenza vaccine. TCRdb independently ran MiXCR on the RT-PCR reads; one entry per CDR3 protein. The repertoire holds 450,000 to 500,000 distinct CDR3 sequences, about 10% seen once, with approximately 12% in the top ten. The input for sequencing was PBMCs from blood, taken more than 35 days after vaccination. Receptor source: a man in his forties or fifties who received an inactivated influenza vaccine.

This clonotype has ten or more counts. CDR3: CASSLVFGPSGANVLTF. In DNA, the CDR3 is TGTGCCAGCAGCTTAGTGTTCGGCCCCTCTGGGGCCAACGTCCTGACTTTC. The V gene is TRBV7-2, the J gene TRBJ2-6; no reliable D call. Germline V gene lookup returns CDR1 SGHTA and CDR2 FQGNSA. This CDR3 region has 17 residues. V lost 1 base to trimming and J lost 0 bases, with 10 bases between them. The full variable domain, completed using reference TRBV7-2 and TRBJ2-6, is GAGVSQSPSNKVTEKGKDVELRCDPISGHTALYWYRQSLGQGLEFLIYFQGNSAPDKSGLPSDRFSAERTGGSVSTLTIQRTQQEDSAVYLCASSLVFGPSGANVLTFGAGSRLTVL.

The V and J genes are TRBV6-5 and TRBJ1-1; no firm D call. With 0 bases removed from V and 3 bases from J, the gap between germline ends came to 8 bases. Germline V gene lookup returns CDR1 MNHEY and CDR2 SVGAGI. The CDR3 is made up of 14 amino acids. CDR3 sequence: CASSYSARDTEAFF. The CDR3 DNA reads TGTGCCAGCAGTTACTCGGCGCGGGACACTGAAGCTTTCTTT.

This clonotype was recorded many times. The chain recombines TRBV20-1 with TRBJ1-5; D possibly corresponds to TRBD1 (5 bases). Trimming stripped 0 bases from V and 4 bases from J, with 13 bases between. Germline CDR1 is DFQATT and CDR2 is SNEGSKA (reference sequence). This CDR3 has 15 amino acids. The CDR3 sequence: CSARDMGRRNQPQHF. CDR3 sequence (DNA): TGCAGTGCTAGAGATATGGGACGGCGAAATCAGCCCCAGCATTTT.

This clonotype was recorded many times. The chain couples TRBV3-1 to TRBJ2-7; D gene unclear. The CDR3 loop spans 13 amino acids. V was clipped by 1 base and J by 3 bases, with 7 bases between them. Per germline, CDR1 LGHDT and CDR2 YNNKEL (reference sequence). The CDR3, as DNA: TGTGCCAGCAGCCAAGCCGGTGGCTACGAGCAGTACTTC. It translates to CASSQAGGYEQYF.

This clonotype has a handful of counts. The chain recombines TRBV10-1 with TRBJ2-3, with 7 bases matching TRBD2. This CDR3 contains 15 residues. V lost 2 bases to trimming and J lost 2 bases; unmatched junction nucleotides: 4. CDR1 and CDR2 (germline): WNHNN, SYGVQD (reference sequence). The CDR3 spells CASSEMRGYTDTQYF. CDR3 DNA: TGCGCCAGCAGTGAGATGCGGGGGTACACAGATACGCAGTATTTT.

This clonotype was picked up a small number of times. The chain recombines TRBV20-1 with TRBJ2-5; TRBD2 is a possible D gene (5 bases). Germline lookup yields CDR1 DFQATT and CDR2 SNEGSKA (reference sequence). This CDR3 region has 12 residues. V was trimmed by 6 bases and J by 10 bases, leaving 18 bases between them. CDR3 in DNA: TGCAGTGCCAAACAACTAGAAGTTGTCCAGTACTTC. Translation: CSAKQLEVVQYF.

The chain employs TRBV20-1 and TRBJ2-5, with 10 bases that match TRBD1. The CDR3 covers 14 residues. CDR1 and CDR2 from the germline V gene are DFQATT and SNEGSKA (reference sequence). J lost 4 bases, V lost 3 bases, and 5 bases had no gene match. CDR3 amino acids: CSARETGGSETQYF. For the CDR3, the DNA is TGCAGTGCTAGGGAGACAGGGGGCTCAGAGACCCAGTACTTC.

This clonotype showed up just a few times. The chain is built from TRBV28 and TRBJ2-2; 7 nucleotides align to TRBD2. CDR3 length: 16 amino acids. Trimming took 6 bases from V and 4 from J; bases not matched to a gene: 11. CDR1 and CDR2 (germline): MDHEN, SYDVKM. CDR3 nucleotides: TGTGCCAGCAGCCGAGAGCGGGACGGCGGCACCGGGGAGCTGTTTTTT. Amino acid sequence: CASSRERDGGTGELFF.

This clonotype was seen only a few times. This chain uses TRBV20-1 with TRBJ2-7; 9 bases fit TRBD2. This CDR3 has 15 residues. V shed 6 bases and J 2 bases; nucleotides not matched to a gene: 11. The V gene's germline CDR1 is DFQATT and CDR2 SNEGSKA (reference sequence). The CDR3 sequence is CSAPGTSGFPYEQYF. The CDR3 nucleotides are TGCAGTGCCCCTGGTACTAGCGGGTTCCCCTACGAGCAGTACTTC.

This clonotype was seen many times. The genes are TRBV20-1 and TRBJ2-1; possible D gene TRBD2, 6 bases. There are 15 residues in the CDR3. CDR1 DFQATT and CDR2 SNEGSKA come from the germline V gene (reference sequence). Trimming stripped 6 bases from V and 0 bases from J, with 15 bases between. The CDR3 DNA sequence: TGCAGTGCAAGGGGACTCCACAGCTCCTACAATGAGCAGTTCTTC. The encoded protein is CSARGLHSSYNEQFF.

This clonotype has a count of ten or more. This sequence joins TRBV9 and TRBJ1-5; weak D call: TRBD1 (6 bases). V lost 5 bases, J lost 0 bases, and 9 bases lay in between. The length of the CDR3 is 14 residues. Germline values: CDR1 SGDLS, CDR2 YYNGEE. The CDR3: CASSPGDSNQPQHF. CDR3 DNA sequence: TGTGCCAGCAGTCCAGGGGATAGCAATCAGCCCCAGCATTTT.

This rearrangement joins TRBV5-5 to TRBJ2-3; no clear D gene. The V and J ends lost 4 bases and 0 bases respectively, with 12 bases between them. Germline V gene data show CDR1 as SGHKS and CDR2 as YYEKEE (reference sequence). This CDR3 has 15 residues. CDR3 nucleotides: TGTGCCAGCAGCCCGTCAGGAACTAGCACAGATACGCAGTATTTT. This translates into CASSPSGTSTDTQYF.

This clonotype was counted a few times. The chain joins TRBV3-1 to TRBJ2-2; D gene unclear. Trimming shortened V by 1 base and J by 5 bases, and 8 bases separated the two germline ends. The germline V gene has CDR1 LGHDT and CDR2 YNNKEL (reference sequence). The CDR3 consists of 14 residues. The CDR3 reads CASSQGFGTGELFF. CDR3 coding DNA: TGTGCCAGCAGCCAAGGATTCGGGACCGGGGAGCTGTTTTTT.

This clonotype has a count of ten or more. The V gene is TRBV5-1, the J gene TRBJ2-3; no firm D call. The CDR3 has 14 residues. CDR1 and CDR2 from the germline V gene are SGHRS and YFSETQ. V was shortened by 3 bases and J by 0 bases, with 8 bases between the two germline ends. CDR3 in DNA: TGCGCCAGCAGCTGGACCGACAGCACAGATACGCAGTATTTT. This translates into CASSWTDSTDTQYF. The variable domain in full, completed from reference TRBV5-1 and TRBJ2-3, reads KAGVTQTPRYLIKTRGQQVTLSCSPISGHRSVSWYQQTPGQGLQFLFEYFSETQRNKGNFPGRFSGRQFSNSRSEMNVSTLELGDSALYLCASSWTDSTDTQYFGPGTRLTVL.

This clonotype was seen at least ten times. V is TRBV7-2 and J is TRBJ2-3; D is unresolved. This CDR3 spans 11 amino acids. Germline CDR1 SGHTA, CDR2 FQGNSA. Trimming pared 5 bases from V and 4 bases from J, leaving 4 bases between. CDR3 sequence (DNA): TGTGCCAGCAGCCAACCAGATACGCAGTATTTT. It codes for CASSQPDTQYF.

J is TRBJ2-7 and V is TRBV29-1; D not certain. The CDR3 has 12 residues. CDR1 SQVTM and CDR2 ANQGSEA come from the germline V gene. V lost 4 bases to trimming and J lost 2 bases, with 9 bases between them. The CDR3 DNA sequence: TGCAGCGTTGTCCCCGACACCTACGAGCAGTACTTC. Translating gives CSVVPDTYEQYF.

This clonotype showed up many times. The V gene is TRBV12-3 or TRBV12-4, the J gene TRBJ2-5, with D perhaps given as TRBD1 or TRBD2 (6 bases each). This CDR3 contains 17 residues. Trimming took 3 bases from V and 5 from J, leaving 22 bases between them. As DNA, the CDR3 is TGTGCCAGCAGTTTCGGTACTACGGCAGGGGCGGGGGAGACCCAGTACTTC. Encoded protein: CASSFGTTAGAGETQYF.

At least ten counts were recorded for this clonotype. The chain couples TRBV6-2 or TRBV6-3 to TRBJ2-5; TRBD2 agrees at 10 bases. The trim removed 6 bases at V and 5 bases at J, leaving 12 bases unmatched. The germline CDR1 and CDR2 sequences are MNHEY and SVGEGT. The CDR3 runs 16 residues. CDR3 amino acids: CASSRRLASGSETQYF. CDR3 nucleotide sequence: TGTGCCAGCAGCCGCCGGTTGGCTAGCGGGAGCGAGACCCAGTACTTC.